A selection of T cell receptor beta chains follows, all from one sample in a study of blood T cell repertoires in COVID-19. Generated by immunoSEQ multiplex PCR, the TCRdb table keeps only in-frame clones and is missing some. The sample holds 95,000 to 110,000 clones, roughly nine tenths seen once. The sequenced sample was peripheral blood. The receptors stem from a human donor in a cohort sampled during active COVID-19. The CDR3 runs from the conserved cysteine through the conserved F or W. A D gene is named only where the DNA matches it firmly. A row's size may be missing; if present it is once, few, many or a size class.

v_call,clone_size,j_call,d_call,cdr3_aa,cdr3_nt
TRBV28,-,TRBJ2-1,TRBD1,CASSSPDRVGSEQFF,TGTGCCAGCAGTTCCCCGGACAGGGTGGGTTCTGAGCAGTTCTTC
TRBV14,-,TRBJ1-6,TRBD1,CASSQEKGATYNSPLHF,TGTGCCAGCAGCCAAGAGAAGGGGGCTACCTATAATTCACCCCTCCACTTT
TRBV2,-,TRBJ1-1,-,CASSEAPGGNTEAFF,TGTGCCAGCAGTGAAGCGCCGGGGGGGAACACTGAAGCTTTCTTT
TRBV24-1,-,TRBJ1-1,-,CATRSRDMNTEAFF,TGTGCCACCAGATCACGGGACATGAACACTGAAGCTTTCTTT
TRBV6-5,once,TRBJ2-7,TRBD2,CASSQGLAGENEQYF,TGTGCCAGCAGTCAGGGACTAGCGGGAGAAAACGAGCAGTACTTC
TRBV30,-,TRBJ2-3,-,CAWGVARATDTQYF,TGTGCCTGGGGGGTGGCCAGGGCAACAGATACGCAGTATTTT
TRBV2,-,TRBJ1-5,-,CASSGTGSNNQPQHF,TGTGCCAGCAGTGGAACAGGGAGCAACAATCAGCCCCAGCATTTT
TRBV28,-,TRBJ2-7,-,CASSRGNYEQYF,TGTGCCAGCAGCCGGGGGAACTACGAGCAGTACTTC
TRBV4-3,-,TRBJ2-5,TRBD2,CASSQDLLAGYQETQYF,TGCGCCAGCAGCCAAGATCTACTAGCGGGGTACCAAGAGACCCAGTACTTC
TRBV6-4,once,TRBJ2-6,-,CASSEQGRLSSGANVLTF,TGTGCCAGCAGTGAGCAGGGTCGACTGAGCTCTGGGGCCAACGTCCTGACTTTC
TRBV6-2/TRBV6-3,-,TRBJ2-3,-,CASSPEGNPTDTQYF,TGTGCCAGCAGTCCAGAGGGAAATCCCACAGATACGCAGTATTTT
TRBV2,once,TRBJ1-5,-,CASSEEGDQPQHF,TGTGCCAGCAGTGAAGAAGGGGATCAGCCCCAGCATTTT
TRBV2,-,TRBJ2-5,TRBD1,CASSEDREWGTQYF,TGTGCCAGCAGTGAGGACAGGGAATGGGGGACCCAGTACTTC
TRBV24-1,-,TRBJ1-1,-,CAVATSTEAFF,TGTGCCGTCGCTACCTCCACTGAAGCTTTCTTT
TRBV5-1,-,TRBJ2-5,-,CASSPRLLQETQYF,TGCGCCAGCAGCCCAAGACTGCTCCAAGAGACCCAGTACTTC
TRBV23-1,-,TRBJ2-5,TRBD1,CASSQSRNRGKETQYF,TGCGCCAGCAGTCAATCTAGGAACAGGGGAAAAGAGACCCAGTACTTC
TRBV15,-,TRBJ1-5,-,CATSFIQGDQPQHF,TGTGCCACCAGCTTTATACAGGGCGATCAGCCCCAGCATTTT
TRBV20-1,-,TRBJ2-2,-,CSASLGSRNGELFF,TGCAGTGCTAGTCTCGGGAGTAGGAACGGGGAGCTGTTTTTT
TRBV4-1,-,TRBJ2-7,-,CASSPRGQESGEVPYEQYF,TGCGCCAGCAGCCCTAGGGGACAGGAGAGCGGGGAGGTCCCCTACGAGCAGTACTTC
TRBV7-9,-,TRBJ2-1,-,CASSLKGTGGNEQFF,TGTGCCAGCAGCTTAAAAGGGACTGGGGGGAATGAGCAGTTCTTC
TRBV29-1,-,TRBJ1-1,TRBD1,CSSTGQGLDTEAFF,TGCAGCTCAACAGGACAGGGTTTGGACACTGAAGCTTTCTTT
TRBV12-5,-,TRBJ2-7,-,CASGRHGAAPRGEQYF,TGTGCTAGTGGCCGCCATGGGGCCGCTCCACGGGGGGAGCAGTACTTC
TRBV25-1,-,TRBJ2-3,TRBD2,CASSISGRGTDTQYF,TGTGCCAGCAGTATCAGCGGGAGGGGGACAGATACGCAGTATTTT
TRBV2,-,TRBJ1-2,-,CASSVANYGYTF,TGTGCCAGCAGTGTCGCTAACTATGGCTACACCTTC
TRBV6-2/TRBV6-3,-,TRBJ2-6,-,CASSYSGGSGANVLTF,TGTGCCAGCAGTTACTCCGGGGGCTCTGGGGCCAACGTCCTGACTTTC
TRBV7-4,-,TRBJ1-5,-,CASSILRQFNQPQHF,TGTGCCAGCAGCATCCTGCGACAGTTCAATCAGCCCCAGCATTTT
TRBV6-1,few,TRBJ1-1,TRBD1,CASSEEGTGGTEAFF,TGTGCCAGCAGTGAAGAGGGGACAGGGGGCACTGAAGCTTTCTTT
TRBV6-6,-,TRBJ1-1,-,CASSYSPGLNTEAFF,TGTGCCAGCAGTTACTCGCCAGGGTTGAACACTGAAGCTTTCTTT
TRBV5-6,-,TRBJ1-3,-,CASSLAPRRLISGNTIYF,TGTGCCAGCAGCTTGGCCCCTCGGCGGCTGATCTCTGGAAACACCATATATTTT
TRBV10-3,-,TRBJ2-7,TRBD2,CAISGFRAISTRESEQYF,TGTGCCATCAGTGGATTCAGGGCGATTAGCACGCGGGAGAGCGAGCAGTACTTC
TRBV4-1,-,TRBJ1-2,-,CASSQESGSLYGYTF,TGCGCCAGCAGCCAGGAATCCGGGTCCCTCTATGGCTACACCTTC
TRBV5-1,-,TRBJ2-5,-,CASSLVAGSPQETQYF,TGCGCCAGCAGCTTGGTCGCGGGGTCCCCACAAGAGACCCAGTACTTC
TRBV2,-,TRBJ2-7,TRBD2,CASSEVGRAYEQYF,TGTGCCAGCAGTGAAGTCGGGAGGGCCTACGAGCAGTACTTC
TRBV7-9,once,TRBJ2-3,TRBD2,CARIDASGKDRDTQYF,TGTGCCAGGATAGATGCTAGCGGTAAGGATCGGGATACGCAGTATTTT
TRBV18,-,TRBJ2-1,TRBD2,CASESGGPLGEQFF,TGTGCCAGCGAGAGCGGGGGGCCGCTGGGGGAGCAGTTCTTC
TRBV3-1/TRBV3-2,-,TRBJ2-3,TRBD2,CASSPSSGSTDTQYF,TGTGCCAGCAGCCCTTCTAGCGGGAGCACAGATACGCAGTATTTT
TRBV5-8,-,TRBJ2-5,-,CASSIIAVGAETQYF,TGTGCCAGCAGCATCATAGCGGTCGGCGCAGAGACCCAGTACTTC
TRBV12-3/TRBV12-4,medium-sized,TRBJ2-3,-,CASSLAGTYTQYF,TGTGCCAGCAGTTTAGCGGGCACCTATACGCAGTATTTT
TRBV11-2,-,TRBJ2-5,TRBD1,CADGQGAGETQYF,TGTGCCGACGGACAGGGGGCTGGAGAGACCCAGTACTTC
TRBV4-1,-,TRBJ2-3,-,CASSPQGAGVSTDTQYF,TGCGCCAGCAGCCCCCAGGGGGCGGGAGTCTCCACAGATACGCAGTATTTT
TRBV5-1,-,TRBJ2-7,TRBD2,CASSLRREGYEQYF,TGCGCCAGCAGCTTGCGGCGGGAGGGTTACGAGCAGTACTTC